These 4 T cell receptor beta chains originate from one sample sequenced in a study of graft-versus-host responses after intestinal transplantation. TCRdb keeps only in-frame clones here, not all; method: immunoSEQ multiplex PCR. The sample consists of approximately 88,000 clones, 94% of them appearing once. Which antigens these TCRs recognize remains unknown. The sample here was unstimulated CD4+ T cells sorted from spleen or lymph node cells, taken before transplant. These receptors originate from a human donor who was the organ donor for an intestinal transplant.

The chain joins TRBV2 to TRBJ2-7; weak D call: TRBD1 (5 bases). This CDR3 has 14 amino acids. The germline gives CDR1 SNHLY, CDR2 FYNNEI. With 3 bases removed from V and 2 bases from J, the gap between germline ends came to 11 bases. The CDR3 here is CASSDGQGTYEQYF. The CDR3 DNA is TGTGCCAGCAGTGATGGGCAGGGCACCTACGAGCAGTACTTC.

CDR3 sequence (DNA): TGTGCCAGCAGTACACAGGATCATCAGCCCCAGCATTTT. As protein: CASSTQDHQPQHF. The chain couples TRBV6-5 to TRBJ1-5; D is possibly TRBD1 (5 bases). Per germline, CDR1 MNHEY and CDR2 SVGAGI. V was cut by 5 bases and J by 5 bases, with 10 bases left in between. This CDR3 spans 13 amino acids.

This clone has just one count. The chain joins TRBV9 to TRBJ1-4; D ambiguous. The ends were cut back, 3 bases at V and 6 bases at J, with 12 bases in the middle. Germline CDR1 is SGDLS and CDR2 is YYNGEE. There are 14 residues in the CDR3. The CDR3 DNA sequence: TGTGCCAGCAGCGCGCGGGCGGAAGATGAAAAACTGTTTTTT. This translates into CASSARAEDEKLFF.

The V gene is TRBV11-3, the J gene TRBJ1-1; TRBD1 is a possible D gene (6 bases). Trimming cost V 1 base and J 0 bases, with 18 bases left between them. Germline V gene sequence: CDR1 SGHNT, CDR2 YENEEA. The CDR3 sequence is 18 residues long. The CDR3 nucleotides are TGTGCCAGCAGCTTAGGAAGAGAGACAGGAGAGATGAACACTGAAGCTTTCTTT. Its protein product is CASSLGRETGEMNTEAFF. Full variable domain (rest looked up from reference TRBV11-3 and TRBJ1-1): EAGVVQSPRYKIIEKKQPVAFWCNPISGHNTLYWYLQNLGQGPELLIRYENEEAVDDSQLPKDRFSAERLKGVDSTLKIQPAELGDSAVYLCASSLGRETGEMNTEAFFGQGTRLTVV.